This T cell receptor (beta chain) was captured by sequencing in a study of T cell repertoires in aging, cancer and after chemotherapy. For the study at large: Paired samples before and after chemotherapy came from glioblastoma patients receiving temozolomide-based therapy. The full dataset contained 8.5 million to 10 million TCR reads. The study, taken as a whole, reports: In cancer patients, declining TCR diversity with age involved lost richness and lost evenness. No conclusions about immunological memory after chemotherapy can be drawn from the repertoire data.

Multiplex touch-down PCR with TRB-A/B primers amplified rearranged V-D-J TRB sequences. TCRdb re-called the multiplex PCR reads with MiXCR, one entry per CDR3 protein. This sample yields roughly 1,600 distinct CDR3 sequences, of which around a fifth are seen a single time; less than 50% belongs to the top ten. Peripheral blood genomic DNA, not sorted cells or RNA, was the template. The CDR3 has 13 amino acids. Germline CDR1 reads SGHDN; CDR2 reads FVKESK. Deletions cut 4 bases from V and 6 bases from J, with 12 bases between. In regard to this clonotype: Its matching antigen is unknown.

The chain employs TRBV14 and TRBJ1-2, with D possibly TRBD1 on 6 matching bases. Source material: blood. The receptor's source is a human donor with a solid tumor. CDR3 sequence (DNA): TGTGCCAGCAGCCCCCGACCAGGGGATGGCTACACCTTC. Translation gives CASSPRPGDGYTF.